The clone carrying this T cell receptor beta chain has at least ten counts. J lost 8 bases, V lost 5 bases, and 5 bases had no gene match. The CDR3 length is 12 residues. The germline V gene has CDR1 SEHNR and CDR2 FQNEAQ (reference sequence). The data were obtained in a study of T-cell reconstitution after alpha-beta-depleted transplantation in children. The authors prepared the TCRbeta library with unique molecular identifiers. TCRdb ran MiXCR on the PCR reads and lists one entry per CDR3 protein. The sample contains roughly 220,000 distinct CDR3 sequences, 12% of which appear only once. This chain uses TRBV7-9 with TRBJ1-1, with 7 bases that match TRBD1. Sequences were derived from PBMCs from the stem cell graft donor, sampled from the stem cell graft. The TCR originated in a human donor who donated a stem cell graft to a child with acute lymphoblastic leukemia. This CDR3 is CASSRDRFEAFF. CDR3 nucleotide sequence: TGTGCCAGCAGCAGGGACAGATTCGAAGCTTTCTTT. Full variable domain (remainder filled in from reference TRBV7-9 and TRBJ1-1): DTGVSQNPRHKITKRGQNVTFRCDPISEHNRLYWYRQTLGQGPEFLTYFQNEAQLEKSRLLSDRFSAERPKGSFSTLEIQRTEQGDSAMYLCASSRDRFEAFFGQGTRLTVV.